Sequencing of this T cell receptor beta chain was carried out in a study of blood T cell repertoires in COVID-19. Profiling relied on immunoSEQ multiplex PCR, and the TCRdb table lists in-frame clones only, not all of them. This table has 150,000 to 200,000 clones, approximately 91% appearing once. This CDR3 is built from 16 residues. Germline CDR1 is SGDLS and CDR2 is YYNGEE. The trim removed 0 bases at V and 4 bases at J, leaving 5 bases unmatched. What was sequenced was peripheral blood. The V call is TRBV9, the J call TRBJ2-3; 10 nucleotides match TRBD2. The TCR was taken from a man between 35 and 55 years old with acute or convalescent COVID-19. CDR3 DNA sequence: TGTGCCAGCAGCGTAGGGAGCGGGGGGGCGTCAGATACGCAGTATTTT. It codes for CASSVGSGGASDTQYF.